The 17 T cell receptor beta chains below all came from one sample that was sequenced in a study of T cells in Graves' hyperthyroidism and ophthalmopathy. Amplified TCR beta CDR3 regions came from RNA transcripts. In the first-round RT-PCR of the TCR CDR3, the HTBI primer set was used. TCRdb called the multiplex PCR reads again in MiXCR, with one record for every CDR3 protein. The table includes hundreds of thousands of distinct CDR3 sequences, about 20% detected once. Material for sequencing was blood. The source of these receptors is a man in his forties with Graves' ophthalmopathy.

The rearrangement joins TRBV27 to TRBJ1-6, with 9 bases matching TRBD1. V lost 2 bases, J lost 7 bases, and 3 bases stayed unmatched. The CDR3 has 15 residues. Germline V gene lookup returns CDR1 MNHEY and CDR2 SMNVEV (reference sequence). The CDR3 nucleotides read TGTGCCAGCAGTTTAGAGGACAGGGGAAATTCACCCCTCCACTTT. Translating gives CASSLEDRGNSPLHF.

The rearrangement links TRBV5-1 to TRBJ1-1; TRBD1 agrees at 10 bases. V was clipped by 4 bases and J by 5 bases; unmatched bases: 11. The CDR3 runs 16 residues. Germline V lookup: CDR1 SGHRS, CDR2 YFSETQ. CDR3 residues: CASSLRPGQGRTEAFF. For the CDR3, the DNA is TGCGCCAGCAGCCTCCGACCGGGACAGGGGCGGACTGAAGCTTTCTTT.

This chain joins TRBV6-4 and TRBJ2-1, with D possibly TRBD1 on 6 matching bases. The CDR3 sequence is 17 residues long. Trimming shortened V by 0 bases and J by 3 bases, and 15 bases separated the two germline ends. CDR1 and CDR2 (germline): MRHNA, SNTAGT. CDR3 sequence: CASSDSNGTNFYNEQFF. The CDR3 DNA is TGTGCCAGCAGTGACTCGAACGGGACAAATTTCTACAATGAGCAGTTCTTC.

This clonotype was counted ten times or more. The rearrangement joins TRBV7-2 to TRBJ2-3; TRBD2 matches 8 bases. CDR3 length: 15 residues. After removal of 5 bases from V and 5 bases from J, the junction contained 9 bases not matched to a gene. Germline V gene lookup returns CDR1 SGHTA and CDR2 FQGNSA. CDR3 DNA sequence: TGTGCCAGCAGCCCACAAGGGACTAGTGGAGATACGCAGTATTTT. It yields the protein CASSPQGTSGDTQYF.

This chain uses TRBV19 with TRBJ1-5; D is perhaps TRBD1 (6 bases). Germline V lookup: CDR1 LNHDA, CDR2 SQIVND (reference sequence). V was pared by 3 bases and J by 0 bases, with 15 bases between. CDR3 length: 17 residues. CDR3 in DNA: TGTGCCAGTAGTATCACCGGGACATCTCATAGCAATCAGCCCCAGCATTTT. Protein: CASSITGTSHSNQPQHF. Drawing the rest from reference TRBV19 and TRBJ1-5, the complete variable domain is DGGITQSPKYLFRKEGQNVTLSCEQNLNHDAMYWYRQDPGQGLRLIYYSQIVNDFQKGDIAEGYSVSREKKESFPLTVTSAQKNPTAFYLCASSITGTSHSNQPQHFGDGTRLSIL.

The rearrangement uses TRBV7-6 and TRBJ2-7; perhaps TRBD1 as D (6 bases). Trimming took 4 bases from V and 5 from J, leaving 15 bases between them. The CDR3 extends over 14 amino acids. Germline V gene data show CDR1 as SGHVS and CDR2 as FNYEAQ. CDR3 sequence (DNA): TGTGCCAGCAGCTATTCACAGGGTAGAGACGAGCAGTACTTC. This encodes CASSYSQGRDEQYF. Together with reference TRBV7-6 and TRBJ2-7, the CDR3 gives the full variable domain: GAGVSQSPRYKVTKRGQDVALRCDPISGHVSLYWYRQALGQGPEFLTYFNYEAQQDKSGLPNDRFSAERPEGSISTLTIQRTEQRDSAMYRCASSYSQGRDEQYFGPGTRLTVT.

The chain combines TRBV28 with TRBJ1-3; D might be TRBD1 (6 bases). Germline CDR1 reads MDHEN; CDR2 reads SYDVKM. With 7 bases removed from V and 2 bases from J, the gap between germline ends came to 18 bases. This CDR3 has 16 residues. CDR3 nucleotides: TGTGCCAGCACGACCTTCCAGGGGTCGCCTGGAAACACCATATATTTT. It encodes CASTTFQGSPGNTIYF.

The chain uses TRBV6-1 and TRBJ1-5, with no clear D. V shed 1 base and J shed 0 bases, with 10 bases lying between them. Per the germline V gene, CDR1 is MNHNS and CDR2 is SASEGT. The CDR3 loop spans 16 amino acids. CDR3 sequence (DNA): TGTGCCAGCAGTGAAGAGGGCACCTATAGCAATCAGCCCCAGCATTTT. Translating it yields CASSEEGTYSNQPQHF.

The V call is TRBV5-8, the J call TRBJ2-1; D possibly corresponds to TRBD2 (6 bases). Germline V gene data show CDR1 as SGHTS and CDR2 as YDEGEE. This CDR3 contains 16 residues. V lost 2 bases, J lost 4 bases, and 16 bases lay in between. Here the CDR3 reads CASSLLRGTSYNEQFF. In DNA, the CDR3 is TGTGCCAGCAGCTTATTGAGAGGGACTTCTTACAATGAGCAGTTCTTC.

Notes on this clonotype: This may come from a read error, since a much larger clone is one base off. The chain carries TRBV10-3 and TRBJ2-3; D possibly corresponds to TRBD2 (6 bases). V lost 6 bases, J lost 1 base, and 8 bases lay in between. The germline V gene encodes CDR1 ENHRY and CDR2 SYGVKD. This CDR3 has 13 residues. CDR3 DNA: TGTGCCATCAGCAGGAGGGGCACAGATACGCAGTATTTT. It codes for CAISRRGTDTQYF.

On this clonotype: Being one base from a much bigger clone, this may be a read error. The CDR3 is CASSASARTDTQYF. Written as DNA, the CDR3 is TGTGCCAGCAGTGCCAGCGCTAGAACAGATACGCAGTATTTT. This rearrangement joins TRBV2 to TRBJ2-3; D remains unclear. The CDR3 length is 14 residues. Looked up from germline, CDR1 is SNHLY and CDR2 is FYNNEI. Trimming left V 4 bases short and J 3 bases short, with 11 bases between.

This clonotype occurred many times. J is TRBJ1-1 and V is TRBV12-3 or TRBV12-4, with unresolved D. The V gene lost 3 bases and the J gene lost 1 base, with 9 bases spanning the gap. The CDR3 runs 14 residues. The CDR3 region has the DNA TGTGCCAGCAGTTTCGAAGGAACGAACACTGAAGCTTTCTTT. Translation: CASSFEGTNTEAFF.

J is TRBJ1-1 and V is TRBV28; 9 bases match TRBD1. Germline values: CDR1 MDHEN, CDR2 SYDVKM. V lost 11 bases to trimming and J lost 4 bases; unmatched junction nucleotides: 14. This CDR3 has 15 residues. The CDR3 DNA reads TGTGCCGCCTTCCCGGGACAGGGTTCGGGCACTGAAGCTTTCTTT. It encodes CAAFPGQGSGTEAFF. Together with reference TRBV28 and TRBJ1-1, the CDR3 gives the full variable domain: DVKVTQSSRYLVKRTGEKVFLECVQDMDHENMFWYRQDPGLGLRLIYFSYDVKMKEKGDIPEGYSVSREKKERFSLILESASTNQTSMYLCAAFPGQGSGTEAFFGQGTRLTVV.

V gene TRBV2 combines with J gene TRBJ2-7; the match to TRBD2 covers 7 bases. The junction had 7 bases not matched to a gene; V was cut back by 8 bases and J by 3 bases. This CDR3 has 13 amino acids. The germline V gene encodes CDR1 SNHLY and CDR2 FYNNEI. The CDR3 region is CASLSAGLYEQYF. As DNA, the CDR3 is TGTGCCAGCTTATCAGCGGGGCTCTACGAGCAGTACTTC.

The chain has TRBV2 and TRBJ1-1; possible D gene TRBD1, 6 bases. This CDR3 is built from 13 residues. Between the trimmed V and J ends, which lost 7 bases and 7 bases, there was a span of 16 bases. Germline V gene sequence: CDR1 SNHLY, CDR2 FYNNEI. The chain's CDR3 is CASTLTRTVEAFF. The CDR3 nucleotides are TGTGCCAGCACCCTAACAAGGACAGTTGAAGCTTTCTTT.

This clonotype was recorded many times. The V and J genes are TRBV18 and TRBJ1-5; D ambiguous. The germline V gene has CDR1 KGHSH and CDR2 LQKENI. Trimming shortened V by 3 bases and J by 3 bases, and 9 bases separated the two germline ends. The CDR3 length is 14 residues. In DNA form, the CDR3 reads TGTGCCAGCTCACCCGCGGCTTCCAATCAGCCCCAGCATTTT. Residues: CASSPAASNQPQHF.

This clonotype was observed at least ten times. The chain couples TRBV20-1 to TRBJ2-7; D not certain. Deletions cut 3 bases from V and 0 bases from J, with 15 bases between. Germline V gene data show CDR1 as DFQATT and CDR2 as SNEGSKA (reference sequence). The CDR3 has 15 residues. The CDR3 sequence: CSASSAFWDSYEQYF. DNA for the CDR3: TGCAGTGCTAGTAGTGCGTTTTGGGACTCCTACGAGCAGTACTTC.